This TCR beta chain was identified during a study of T cell changes during pregnancy in multiple sclerosis. The germline V and J ends were trimmed by 7 bases and 5 bases, with 17 bases remaining between them. This CDR3 comprises 14 residues. Germline V gene data show CDR1 as LNHDA and CDR2 as SQIVND (reference sequence). The repertoire was sequenced with immunoSEQ multiplex PCR; TCRdb's copy has only in-frame clones and lacks some. Of approximately 100,000 clones detected, 92% appear once; the ten largest clones hold about 0.93%. This chain connects TRBV19 to TRBJ1-1; D remains ambiguous. Here the sequenced sample was peripheral blood, taken after pregnancy. The receptor's source is a female donor with multiple sclerosis, enrolled in a pregnancy study. The DNA for the CDR3 is TGTGCCAGTACTCCCATCGCGGGGAGGACTGAAGCTTTCTTT. Translation: CASTPIAGRTEAFF.